This entry lists 24 T cell receptor beta chains sequenced from one sample in a study of tumor and adjacent non-tumor tissue in lung cancer. This sample's RNA came from whole unsorted tissue. A modified ARM-PCR protocol with three rounds of nested PCR amplified TCRbeta. TCRdb called the multiplex PCR reads again in MiXCR, with one record for every CDR3 protein. The table includes about 93,000 distinct CDR3 sequences, 67% detected once. The specimen was lung tumor tissue. These receptors were collected from a man between 60 and 75 years old with non-small cell lung cancer.

This clonotype has more than one count but fewer than ten. The junction departs from the called germline gene at one end, perhaps through a read error. The chain has TRBV11-2 and TRBJ2-2; D remains unclear. Per the germline V gene, CDR1 is SGHAT and CDR2 is FQNNGV. CDR3 size: 14 residues. In DNA form, the CDR3 reads TGTGCCAACAGCCAAATACCTACCACCGGGGAGCTGTTTTTT. Amino acids: CANSQIPTTGELFF.

This chain joins TRBV4-2 and TRBJ2-5, with 10 bases that match TRBD1. Germline V gene lookup returns CDR1 LGHNA and CDR2 YNFKEQ. The CDR3 consists of 15 residues. Trimming removed 1 base from V and 5 bases from J; junction bases left unmatched: 4. CDR3 sequence: CASSQVDRGYETQYF. The CDR3 DNA reads as TGTGCCAGCAGCCAAGTGGACAGGGGGTATGAGACCCAGTACTTC.

About this clonotype: The junction departs from the called germline gene at one end, perhaps through a read error. The chain has TRBV6-1 and TRBJ2-7; D gene uncertain. The CDR3 length is 14 residues. Germline V gene sequence: CDR1 MNHNS, CDR2 SASEGT. The CDR3 protein is CVSSEILVAYEQYF. The CDR3 nucleotides read TGTGTCAGCAGTGAAATACTCGTGGCTTACGAGCAGTACTTC.

The V gene is TRBV6-6, the J gene TRBJ2-7, with D perhaps TRBD1 (7 bases). Trimming took off 5 bases at V and 4 bases at J, with 21 bases between the two ends. The germline CDR1 and CDR2 sequences are MNHNY and SVGAGI (reference sequence). CDR3 length: 16 residues. The CDR3 DNA reads as TGTGCCAGCAGTCCGGGAGAGGGGGCACCAACATACGAGCAGTACTTC. Translating gives CASSPGEGAPTYEQYF.

Remarks on this clonotype: The junction departs from germline at one end; a sequencing error may be responsible. J is TRBJ2-1 and V is TRBV6-5; 8 nucleotides match TRBD2. Per the germline V gene, CDR1 is MNHEY and CDR2 is SVGAGI. The CDR3 is 16 residues long. The DNA of the CDR3 is TGTACCAGCAGTACTCTAGGGATTAGCGGGACAAATGAGCAGTTCTTC. This encodes CTSSTLGISGTNEQFF.

Worth noting for this clonotype: With a much larger clone just one base away, this may be a read error. The chain couples TRBV6-4 to TRBJ2-7; TRBD1 agrees at 7 bases. V lost 9 bases, J lost 1 base, and 6 bases stayed unmatched. The CDR3 runs to 13 residues. The V gene's germline CDR1 is MRHNA and CDR2 SNTAGT. CDR3: CARRGLESYEQYF. The CDR3 nucleotides are TGTGCCAGAAGGGGGCTGGAATCCTACGAGCAGTACTTC.

In the case of this clonotype: The junction shows a germline mismatch at one end, possibly a read error. The rearrangement uses TRBV11-2 and TRBJ2-5, with D uncertain. The CDR3 runs to 15 residues. Germline V gene sequence: CDR1 SGHAT, CDR2 FQNNGV. The CDR3 coding sequence is TGTGCCAGCAGTTTAGGAAGGTTGGTCCAAGAGACCCAGTACTTC. Protein sequence: CASSLGRLVQETQYF.

The V and J genes are TRBV29-1 and TRBJ1-2, with D possibly being TRBD1 (5 bases). Germline V gives CDR1 SQVTM, CDR2 ANQGSEA. The CDR3 contains 10 residues. This chain's CDR3 is CNVDRGGYTF. The CDR3 DNA sequence: TGCAACGTAGACAGAGGTGGCTACACCTTC.

This clonotype was found many times. V gene TRBV4-1 combines with J gene TRBJ2-7; 8 positions agree with TRBD1. The V gene end was trimmed by 4 bases and the J gene end by 4 bases; junction bases not matched to a gene: 9. CDR3 length: 15 residues. From germline, CDR1 is MGHRA and CDR2 YSYEKL. CDR3 sequence: CASSLQDRDEYEQYF. The DNA of the CDR3 is TGCGCCAGCAGCCTACAGGACAGGGATGAGTACGAGCAGTACTTC.

Of note for this clonotype: A read error is likely, as this CDR3 ends without the conserved phenylalanine or tryptophan. The V call is TRBV5-1, the J call TRBJ1-1; D is uncertain. Germline V gene sequence: CDR1 SGHRS, CDR2 YFSETQ. Trimming shortened V by 4 bases and J by 1 base, and 14 bases separated the two germline ends. CDR3 length: 15 amino acids. CDR3 DNA: TGCGCCAGCAGCGCAACCGGGTATACGAACACTGAAGCTTTCTTA. Translated: CASSATGYTNTEAFL.

This clonotype occurred a few times. A much larger clone differs by one base, so this may be a read error. This chain uses TRBV6-5 with TRBJ2-2; 8 bases are shared with TRBD1. Germline loops: CDR1 MNHEY, CDR2 SVGAGI. The CDR3 contains 15 residues. The CDR3 is CASTLGQGDTRELFF. In DNA, the CDR3 is TGTGCCAGCACCCTAGGACAGGGCGACACCCGGGAGCTGTTTTTT.

Comment on this clonotype: At one end, the junction sequence differs from germline, possibly due to a read error. The chain combines TRBV4-3 with TRBJ1-3; no definite D call. The CDR3 spans 16 residues. Germline V gives CDR1 LGHNA, CDR2 YSLEER. The CDR3 DNA reads TGTGCCAGCAGCCAAGATAAGTGCATTGGTGGAAACACCATATATTTT. Protein: CASSQDKCIGGNTIYF.

On this clonotype itself: A clone one base away is much larger, so this may be a read error. The gene calls are TRBV20-1 and TRBJ2-3; weak D call: TRBD1 (6 bases). V lost 4 bases to trimming and J lost 2 bases, with 7 bases between them. CDR1 DFQATT and CDR2 SNEGSKA come from the germline V gene (reference sequence). This CDR3 contains 12 residues. The CDR3 DNA follows: TGCAGTGCTAACAGGGACACAGATACGCAGTATTTT. Protein: CSANRDTDTQYF.

Notes on this clonotype: The CDR3 end shows no conserved phenylalanine or tryptophan, and so a read error is likely. The chain is built from TRBV20-1 and TRBJ2-1, with 8 nucleotides matching TRBD1. The CDR3 consists of 18 residues. The trim removed 0 bases at V and 1 base at J, leaving 11 bases unmatched. Germline values: CDR1 DFQATT, CDR2 SNEGSKA (reference sequence). CDR3: CSARDARDRIRSYNEQFY. The DNA of the CDR3 is TGCAGTGCTAGAGATGCCCGGGACAGGATTAGGTCCTACAATGAGCAGTTCTAC.

Worth noting for this clonotype: A read error is likely, as this CDR3 ends without the conserved phenylalanine or tryptophan. CDR3 nucleotides: TGCGCCAGCAGGCCCCGGGTCACGGCGTTTGGCAATCAGCACCAGCATTCT. It encodes CASRPRVTAFGNQHQHS. The chain combines TRBV6-6 with TRBJ1-5; D remains unclear. CDR1 and CDR2 (germline): MNHNY, SVGAGI (reference sequence). There are 17 residues in the CDR3.

This clonotype was seen a handful of times. This may stem from a read error, because a much larger clone lies one nucleotide away. This chain joins TRBV6-2 or TRBV6-3 and TRBJ2-2, with 9 bases matching TRBD2. This CDR3 is built from 15 residues. CDR1 is MNHEY and CDR2 is SVGEGT in the germline V gene. CDR3 DNA: TGTGCCATCAGTACGATAGCGGGAGTGGACGGGGAGCTGTTTTTT. Translation: CAISTIAGVDGELFF.

Turning to this clonotype: A read error may produce the germline difference seen at one junction end. The rearrangement links TRBV4-3 to TRBJ1-6; D possibly corresponds to TRBD1 (5 bases). The CDR3 runs 16 residues. Germline V gene data show CDR1 as LGHNA and CDR2 as YSLEER. CDR3: CASSQGWGSRNSPLHF. The DNA of the CDR3 is TGCGCCAGCAGCCAAGGTTGGGGGTCCCGGAATTCACCCCTCCATTTT.

In regard to this clonotype: The junction departs from germline at one end; a sequencing error may be responsible. V and J are TRBV5-5 and TRBJ2-7, with D perhaps matching TRBD2 (5 bases). The CDR3 has 12 amino acids. Per germline, CDR1 SGHKS and CDR2 YYEKEE (reference sequence). CDR3 sequence (DNA): TGTGCCAGCGGTTATGAGGGTCTCGAGCAATACTTC. Amino acid sequence: CASGYEGLEQYF.

Regarding this clonotype: One end of the junction varies from germline; a read error may be responsible. V gene TRBV11-1 combines with J gene TRBJ2-6, with D possibly TRBD1 on 5 matching bases. Germline assignment: CDR1 SGHAT and CDR2 FQDESV (reference sequence). The CDR3 has 15 amino acids. The CDR3 loop reads CASSQRGSGVNVLTF. For the CDR3, the DNA is TGCGCCAGCAGCCAAAGGGGATCTGGGGTCAACGTCCTGACTTTC. The full variable domain, its missing parts supplied by reference TRBV11-1 and TRBJ2-6, is EAEVAQSPRYKITEKSQAVAFWCDPISGHATLYWYRQILGQGPELLVQFQDESVVDDSQLPKDRFSAERLKGVDSTLKIQPAELGDSAMYLCASSQRGSGVNVLTFGAGSRLTVL.

Ten or more counts support this clonotype. The chain uses TRBV6-5 and TRBJ1-1, with unresolved D. This CDR3 is built from 14 residues. CDR1 is MNHEY, CDR2 SVGAGI, per germline. The ends were cut back, 7 bases at V and 6 bases at J, with 18 bases in the middle. The CDR3 protein is CASTKGKDVSEAFF. In DNA form, the CDR3 reads TGTGCCAGCACCAAGGGTAAGGACGTCTCTGAAGCTTTCTTT.

Comment on this clonotype: A single base separates this from a much larger clone, so it may be a read error. Here the CDR3 omits its conserved ending phenylalanine or tryptophan, so a read error is the likely source. The rearrangement links TRBV20-1 to TRBJ2-5; 9 bases map to TRBD2. The CDR3 loop spans 14 amino acids. The trim removed 4 bases at V and 5 bases at J, leaving 8 bases unmatched. In germline, CDR1 is DFQATT, CDR2 SNEGSKA (reference sequence). CDR3 coding DNA: TGCAGTGCTAAAAACCCCGGGACTAGCGAGACCCAGTACTTA. Translated, it gives CSAKNPGTSETQYL.

The J gene is TRBJ2-1, the V gene TRBV11-2; 8 bases line up with TRBD1. Germline loops: CDR1 SGHAT, CDR2 FQNNGV. After removal of 3 bases from V and 8 bases from J, the junction contained 12 bases not matched to a gene. The CDR3 is made up of 16 amino acids. CDR3 sequence: CASSFPQGAQGDEQFF. The CDR3 DNA is TGTGCCAGCAGCTTCCCCCAGGGGGCGCAGGGCGATGAGCAGTTCTTC.

A word on this clonotype: One junction end does not reproduce the germline sequence, and a read error may be involved. V gene TRBV4-2 combines with J gene TRBJ1-2, with D tentatively TRBD1 (6 bases). Germline CDR1 and CDR2: LGHNA and YNFKEQ. This CDR3 has 14 amino acids. CDR3 loop: CVSSQQGQTNGYIF. The CDR3 DNA follows: TGTGTCAGCAGCCAACAAGGACAGACGAACGGGTACATCTTC.

Concerning this clonotype itself: Germline is not matched at one junction end, which may reflect a read error. The rearrangement links TRBV7-9 to TRBJ2-2; the D gene is possibly TRBD2 (6 bases). The CDR3 contains 16 residues. Germline lookup yields CDR1 SEHNR and CDR2 FQNEAQ (reference sequence). The CDR3 reads CASSSPAGGNTGGLFF. CDR3 in DNA: TGTGCCAGCAGCTCCCCGGCGGGCGGGAACACTGGGGGGCTGTTTTTT.